The 22 T cell receptor beta chains below were found in one sample sequenced in a study of T cell repertoires in cytomegalovirus infection. Each CDR3 protein is one row after TCRdb ran MiXCR on the reads. The repertoire consists of roughly 990,000 distinct CDR3 sequences, with roughly a third occurring once and the leading ten covering 10% to 15%. For these TCRs, the target antigens are not known. The sample here was cultured CD8+ T cells from PBMCs, taken from culture after CMV antigen stimulation. The source of these receptors is a human donor in good health (CMV status not recorded). Some clones in this sample may be carry-over from other donors' samples.

This clonotype was seen a few times. This chain joins TRBV19 and TRBJ1-1; D gene unclear. The CDR3 length is 14 residues. The V end was cut by 3 bases, the J end by 1 base, with 9 bases between. CDR1 LNHDA and CDR2 SQIVND come from the germline V gene (reference sequence). CDR3 DNA sequence: TGTGCCAGTAGTATCGATGTAGGGAACACTGAAGCTTTCTTT. Protein sequence: CASSIDVGNTEAFF.

This clonotype was found many times. This CDR3 is CASSFSGGAFYNEQFF. CDR3 DNA: TGTGCCAGCAGCTTCTCCGGGGGGGCCTTCTACAATGAGCAGTTCTTC. The rearrangement joins TRBV7-6 to TRBJ2-1; 8 bases map to TRBD2. The germline gives CDR1 SGHVS, CDR2 FNYEAQ. The CDR3 contains 16 residues. Unmatched junction bases numbered 7, after V lost 3 bases and J lost 3 bases.

This chain joins TRBV9 and TRBJ2-5; D call uncertain. In germline, CDR1 is SGDLS, CDR2 YYNGEE. V dropped 0 bases and J dropped 2 bases, with 8 bases sitting between them. CDR3 length: 14 amino acids. CDR3 protein: CASSVEGQQETQYF. The CDR3 region has the DNA TGTGCCAGCAGCGTAGAAGGGCAGCAAGAGACCCAGTACTTC.

The J gene is TRBJ2-5, the V gene TRBV7-8; tentative D call: TRBD2 (5 bases). Germline-derived CDR1 and CDR2 are SGHVS and FQNEAQ. The germline V and J ends were trimmed by 1 base and 5 bases, with 11 bases remaining between them. The CDR3 length is 14 residues. CDR3 residues: CASSLELARETQYF. The CDR3 DNA follows: TGTGCCAGCAGCTTAGAGTTAGCGAGGGAGACCCAGTACTTC.

V usage is TRBV20-1 and J usage is TRBJ1-2, with D uncertain. The CDR3 loop spans 14 amino acids. Trimming cost V 1 base and J 0 bases, with 9 bases left between them. The germline V gene encodes CDR1 DFQATT and CDR2 SNEGSKA (reference sequence). CDR3 amino acids: CSARVRGTNYGYTF. CDR3 DNA: TGCAGTGCTAGAGTTCGTGGGACTAACTATGGCTACACCTTC.

A few counts support this clonotype. The chain combines TRBV6-1 with TRBJ2-1; D possibly corresponds to TRBD2 (5 bases). This CDR3 spans 11 amino acids. The germline V and J ends were trimmed by 10 bases and 14 bases, with 18 bases remaining between them. Germline assignment: CDR1 MNHNS and CDR2 SASEGT. The CDR3 DNA is TGTGCCATCTTGGACTGGGGTCGGGAGTTCTTC. This gives the protein CAILDWGREFF.

This clonotype was seen repeatedly, ten times or more. The rearrangement uses TRBV7-2 and TRBJ2-5; tentative D call: TRBD2 (6 bases). V lost 5 bases and J lost 1, with 11 bases in between. The CDR3 runs to 14 residues. The germline V gene has CDR1 SGHTA and CDR2 FQGNSA. CDR3 DNA sequence: TGTGCCAGCAGCGTGACTAGGCGCCAAGAGACCCAGTACTTC. It specifies CASSVTRRQETQYF.

A word on this clonotype: The junction differs from germline at one of its ends, possibly a read error. The chain uses TRBV6-5 and TRBJ2-1; no firm D call. Germline CDR1 and CDR2: MNHEY and SVGAGI. CDR3 length: 11 residues. In nucleotides, the CDR3 is TGTGCCAGCAGTTCAGACACCACTTGGGTCTTC. This translates into CASSSDTTWVF.

This clonotype was detected a few times. The chain combines TRBV19 with TRBJ2-3; D not certain. Germline CDR1 reads LNHDA; CDR2 reads SQIVND (reference sequence). This CDR3 contains 12 residues. Trimming shortened V by 5 bases and J by 7 bases, and 10 bases separated the two germline ends. The CDR3, as DNA: TGTGCCAGTAGTGGGCTCCCGAATACGCAGTATTTT. Protein: CASSGLPNTQYF.

This clonotype was detected many times. This chain joins TRBV4-1 and TRBJ2-7; D may correspond to TRBD1 or TRBD2 (6 bases each). The V and J ends lost 1 base and 4 bases respectively, with 11 bases between them. Germline-derived CDR1 and CDR2 are MGHRA and YSYEKL. CDR3 length: 14 amino acids. CDR3 in DNA: TGCGCCAGCAGCCAAGCGGGGGCCGATTACGAGCAGTACTTC. Translation gives CASSQAGADYEQYF.

The chain employs TRBV19 and TRBJ2-3; tentatively, D is TRBD1 (5 bases). Looked up from germline, CDR1 is LNHDA and CDR2 is SQIVND (reference sequence). The length of the CDR3 is 14 residues. V was trimmed by 3 bases and J by 6 bases, leaving 13 bases between them. The CDR3 coding sequence is TGTGCCAGTAGTATTTGGGCAGGGTTGGATACGCAGTATTTT. This encodes CASSIWAGLDTQYF.

This clonotype was recorded a few times. V is TRBV7-2 and J is TRBJ1-2; tentatively, D is TRBD1 (5 bases). Trimming took 6 bases from V and 6 from J, leaving 20 bases between them. Per the germline V gene, CDR1 is SGHTA and CDR2 is FQGNSA. The CDR3 consists of 15 residues. The CDR3 nucleotides read TGTGCCAGCAGGTCGACAGCCCGGCGCTTCGATGGCTACACCTTC. It specifies CASRSTARRFDGYTF.

DNA for the CDR3: TGTGCCAGCAATCAGGGAACCTACGAGCAGTACTTC. It is translated as CASNQGTYEQYF. This sequence joins TRBV5-6 and TRBJ2-7; D possibly corresponds to TRBD1 (5 bases). This CDR3 is 12 amino acids long. Trimming stripped 6 bases from V and 2 bases from J, with 9 bases between. Germline assignment: CDR1 SGHDT and CDR2 YYEEEE. The whole variable domain, filled in from reference TRBV5-6 and TRBJ2-7, reads DAGVTQSPTHLIKTRGQQVTLRCSPKSGHDTVSWYQQALGQGPQFIFQYYEEEERQRGNFPDRFSGHQFPNYSSELNVNALLLGDSALYLCASNQGTYEQYFGPGTRLTVT.

This clonotype has a handful of counts. This chain connects TRBV7-1 to TRBJ1-4; weak D call: TRBD1 (5 bases). TRBV7-1 is filed as an ORF, its function uncertain. The CDR3 is 15 amino acids. With 9 bases removed from V and 2 bases from J, the gap between germline ends came to 16 bases. In nucleotides, the CDR3 is TGTGCCAGTCTGTCTCAGGGTTCGACTAATGAAAAACTGTTTTTT. It translates to CASLSQGSTNEKLFF.

This clonotype showed up just a few times. The chain combines TRBV29-1 with TRBJ2-3; D gene ambiguous. V lost 4 bases to trimming and J lost 7 bases, with 15 bases between them. The V gene's germline CDR1 is SQVTM and CDR2 ANQGSEA. This CDR3 is 13 amino acids long. The chain's CDR3 is CSVALEEANTQYF. CDR3 DNA sequence: TGCAGCGTTGCTTTAGAAGAGGCGAATACGCAGTATTTT.

V is TRBV20-1 and J is TRBJ1-6; no reliable D call. V was clipped by 4 bases and J by 0 bases, with 13 bases between them. The CDR3 sequence is 16 residues long. From germline, CDR1 is DFQATT and CDR2 SNEGSKA (reference sequence). CDR3 DNA: TGCAGTGCTATCCCCTCTAGTAGCTCCTATAATTCACCCCTCCACTTT. This codes for CSAIPSSSSYNSPLHF.

As regards this clonotype: A much larger clone lies a single base off, so this may be a read error. The rearrangement joins TRBV7-8 to TRBJ2-1; 7 bases line up with TRBD2. The J segment lost 2 bases and the V segment lost 2 bases, leaving 12 bases of the junction unmatched. The CDR3 runs to 18 residues. CDR1 SGHVS and CDR2 FQNEAQ come from the germline V gene. DNA of the CDR3: TGTGCCAGCAGCTTACATGGCATGGGACTACCAACCTACAATGAGCAGTTCTTC. Encoded protein: CASSLHGMGLPTYNEQFF. Full variable domain (rest looked up from reference TRBV7-8 and TRBJ2-1): GAGVSQSPRYKVAKRGQDVALRCDPISGHVSLFWYQQALGQGPEFLTYFQNEAQLDKSGLPSDRFFAERPEGSVSTLKIQRTQQEDSAVYLCASSLHGMGLPTYNEQFFGPGTRLTVL.

The chain recombines TRBV27 with TRBJ1-1; D gene unclear. The length of the CDR3 is 16 residues. V dropped 2 bases and J dropped 0 bases, with 13 bases sitting between them. From germline, CDR1 is MNHEY and CDR2 SMNVEV (reference sequence). CDR3 DNA sequence: TGTGCCAGCAGTTTACAACCGGCCGATTTGAACACTGAAGCTTTCTTT. It codes for CASSLQPADLNTEAFF.

Ten or more counts support this clonotype. The V gene is TRBV27, the J gene TRBJ2-3; 8 bases fit TRBD2. CDR1 MNHEY and CDR2 SMNVEV come from the germline V gene (reference sequence). With V trimmed by 4 bases and J by 5 bases, 8 bases remained unmatched. There are 15 residues in the CDR3. The CDR3 DNA sequence: TGTGCCAGCAGTTCGGCGGGGGGAGCTGGAGATACGCAGTATTTT. Its protein product is CASSSAGGAGDTQYF.

This clonotype turned up a few times. The rearrangement uses TRBV6-5 and TRBJ2-2; D is uncertain. CDR1 and CDR2 from the germline V gene are MNHEY and SVGAGI. This CDR3 region has 16 residues. V dropped 0 bases and J dropped 0 bases, with 8 bases sitting between them. CDR3 amino acids: CASSYSVWANTGELFF. The DNA of the CDR3 is TGTGCCAGCAGTTACTCGGTGTGGGCGAACACCGGGGAGCTGTTTTTT.

The rearrangement links TRBV6-6 to TRBJ2-1, with 14 bases lining up with TRBD2. Looked up from germline, CDR1 is MNHNY and CDR2 is SVGAGI (reference sequence). CDR3 length equals 16 residues. V trimming: 6 bases; J trimming: 3 bases; junction bases outside the gene matches: 4. The CDR3 DNA is TGTGCCAGCAGCGGACTAGCGGGGGGTTACTACAATGAGCAGTTCTTC. Amino acids: CASSGLAGGYYNEQFF.

The chain joins TRBV4-1 to TRBJ2-3; TRBD1 might be the D (5 bases). CDR1 and CDR2 from the germline V gene are MGHRA and YSYEKL. The CDR3 spans 16 residues. The V end lost 2 bases, the J end lost 2 bases, and 14 bases lay between the germline ends. The CDR3 DNA is TGCGCCAGCAGCCAACTCGGACATCGGATCACAGATACGCAGTATTTT. It specifies CASSQLGHRITDTQYF.